This T cell receptor (beta chain) was documented in a study of T cell repertoires in cytomegalovirus infection. Study at large: A matching HLA type, together with CMV infection, was signaled by public TCR beta signatures. Points from the study as a whole: Public TCR beta family frequency separated CMV-and-HLA carriers, including in an independent cohort. Predominance within the ex vivo response was attributable to HLA-C-restricted CMV-specific TCR beta clonotypes.

With respect to this clonotype: Its target is not known.

This CDR3 contains 13 residues. V dropped 2 bases and J dropped 10 bases, with 9 bases sitting between them. CDR1 and CDR2 (germline): SGHTA, FQGTGA. TCRdb reprocessed the reads with MiXCR, giving one entry per CDR3 protein. The table lists roughly 300,000 distinct CDR3 sequences, about 25% of them singletons. The sequencing sample was made of PBMCs. This chain links TRBV7-3 with TRBJ1-6; unclear D gene. This sequence was found in a human donor in good health (CMV status not recorded). Some clones in this sample may be carry-over from other donors' samples. The CDR3 DNA reads as TGTGCCAGCAGCTTAGAACGGGGATCACCCCTCCACTTT. Its protein product is CASSLERGSPLHF.